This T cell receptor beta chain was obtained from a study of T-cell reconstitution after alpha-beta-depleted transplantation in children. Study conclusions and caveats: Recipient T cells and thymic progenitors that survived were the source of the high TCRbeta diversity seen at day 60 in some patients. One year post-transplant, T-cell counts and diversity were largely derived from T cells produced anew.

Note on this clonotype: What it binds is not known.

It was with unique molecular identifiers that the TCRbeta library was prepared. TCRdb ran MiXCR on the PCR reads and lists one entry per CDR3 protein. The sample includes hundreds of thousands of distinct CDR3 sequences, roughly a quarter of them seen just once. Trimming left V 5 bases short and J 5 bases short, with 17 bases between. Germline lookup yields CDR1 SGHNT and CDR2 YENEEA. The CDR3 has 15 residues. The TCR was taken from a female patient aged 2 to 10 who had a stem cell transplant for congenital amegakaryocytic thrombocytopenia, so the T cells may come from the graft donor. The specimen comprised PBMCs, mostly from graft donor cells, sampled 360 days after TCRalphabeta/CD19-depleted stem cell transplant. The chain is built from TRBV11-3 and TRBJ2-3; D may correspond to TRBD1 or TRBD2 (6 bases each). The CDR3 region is CASSRQGGGQDTQYF. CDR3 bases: TGTGCCAGCAGCCGGCAAGGAGGGGGGCAAGATACGCAGTATTTT.